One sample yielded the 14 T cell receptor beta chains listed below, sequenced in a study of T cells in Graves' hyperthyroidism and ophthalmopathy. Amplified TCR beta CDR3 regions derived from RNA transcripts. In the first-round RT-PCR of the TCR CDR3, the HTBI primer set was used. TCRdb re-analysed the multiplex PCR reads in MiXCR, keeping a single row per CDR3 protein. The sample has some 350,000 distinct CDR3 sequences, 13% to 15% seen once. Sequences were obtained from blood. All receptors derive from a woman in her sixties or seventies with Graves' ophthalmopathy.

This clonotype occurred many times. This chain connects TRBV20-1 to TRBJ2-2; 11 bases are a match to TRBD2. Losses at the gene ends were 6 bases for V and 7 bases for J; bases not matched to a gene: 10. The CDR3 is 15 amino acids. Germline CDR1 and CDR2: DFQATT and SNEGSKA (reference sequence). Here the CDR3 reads CSARPGLAGVGELFF. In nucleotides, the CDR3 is TGCAGTGCCCGACCAGGACTAGCGGGTGTCGGGGAGCTGTTTTTT.

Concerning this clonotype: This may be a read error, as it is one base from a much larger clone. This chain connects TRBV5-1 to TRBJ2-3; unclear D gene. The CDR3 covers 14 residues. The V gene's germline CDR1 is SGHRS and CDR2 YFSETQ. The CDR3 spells CASGLMVGEDTQYF. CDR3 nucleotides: TGCGCCAGCGGCTTGATGGTGGGTGAAGATACGCAGTATTTT.

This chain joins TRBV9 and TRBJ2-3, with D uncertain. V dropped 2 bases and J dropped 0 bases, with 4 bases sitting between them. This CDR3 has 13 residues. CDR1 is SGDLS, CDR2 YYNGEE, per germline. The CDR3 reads CASSVFSTDTQYF. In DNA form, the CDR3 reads TGTGCCAGCAGCGTCTTCAGCACAGATACGCAGTATTTT.

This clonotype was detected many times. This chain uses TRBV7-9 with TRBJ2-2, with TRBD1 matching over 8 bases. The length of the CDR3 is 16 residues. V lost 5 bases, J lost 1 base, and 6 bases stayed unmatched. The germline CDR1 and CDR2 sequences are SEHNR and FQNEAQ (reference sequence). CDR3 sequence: CASSPPGTGNTGELFF. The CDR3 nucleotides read TGTGCCAGCAGCCCTCCCGGGACAGGGAACACCGGGGAGCTGTTTTTT.

CDR3: CASRPALGNTIYF. The CDR3 coding sequence is TGTGCCAGCAGGCCGGCTCTAGGAAACACCATATATTTT. This chain joins TRBV6-2 or TRBV6-3 and TRBJ1-3; D not certain. Germline assignment: CDR1 MNHEY and CDR2 SVGEGT. V lost 6 bases and J lost 4, with 10 bases in between. This CDR3 region has 13 residues.

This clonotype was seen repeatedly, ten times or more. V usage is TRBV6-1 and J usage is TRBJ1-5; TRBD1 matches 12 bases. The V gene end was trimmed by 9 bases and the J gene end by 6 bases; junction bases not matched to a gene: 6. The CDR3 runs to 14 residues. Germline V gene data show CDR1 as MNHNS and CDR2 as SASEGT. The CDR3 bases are TGTGCCAGTGGGGACAGGGGGCTACTTCAGCCCCAGCATTTT. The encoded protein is CASGDRGLLQPQHF.

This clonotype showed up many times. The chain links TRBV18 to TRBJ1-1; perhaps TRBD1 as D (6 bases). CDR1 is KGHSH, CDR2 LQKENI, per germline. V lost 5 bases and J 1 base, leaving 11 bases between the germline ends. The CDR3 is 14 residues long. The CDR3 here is CASSRQDSNTEAFF. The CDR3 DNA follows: TGTGCCAGCTCAAGACAGGACTCGAACACTGAAGCTTTCTTT.

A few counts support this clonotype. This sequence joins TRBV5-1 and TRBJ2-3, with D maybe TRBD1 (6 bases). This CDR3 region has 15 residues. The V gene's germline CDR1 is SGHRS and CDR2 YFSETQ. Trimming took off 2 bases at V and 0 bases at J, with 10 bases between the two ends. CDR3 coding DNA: TGCGCCAGCAGCTTCCCACAGGGTAGCACAGATACGCAGTATTTT. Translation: CASSFPQGSTDTQYF. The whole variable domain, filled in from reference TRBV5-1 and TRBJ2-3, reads KAGVTQTPRYLIKTRGQQVTLSCSPISGHRSVSWYQQTPGQGLQFLFEYFSETQRNKGNFPGRFSGRQFSNSRSEMNVSTLELGDSALYLCASSFPQGSTDTQYFGPGTRLTVL.

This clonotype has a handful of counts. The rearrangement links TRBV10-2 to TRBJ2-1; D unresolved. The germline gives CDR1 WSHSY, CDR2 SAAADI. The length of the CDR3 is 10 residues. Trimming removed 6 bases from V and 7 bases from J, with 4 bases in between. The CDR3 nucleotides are TGCGCCAGCAGGGAAAATGAGCAGTTCTTC. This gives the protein CASRENEQFF.

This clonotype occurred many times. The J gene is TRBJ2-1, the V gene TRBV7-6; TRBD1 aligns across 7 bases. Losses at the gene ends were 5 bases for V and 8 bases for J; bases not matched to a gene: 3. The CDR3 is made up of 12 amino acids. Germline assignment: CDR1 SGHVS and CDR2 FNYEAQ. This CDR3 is CASSQQGYEQFF. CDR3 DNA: TGTGCCAGCAGCCAACAGGGGTATGAGCAGTTCTTC.

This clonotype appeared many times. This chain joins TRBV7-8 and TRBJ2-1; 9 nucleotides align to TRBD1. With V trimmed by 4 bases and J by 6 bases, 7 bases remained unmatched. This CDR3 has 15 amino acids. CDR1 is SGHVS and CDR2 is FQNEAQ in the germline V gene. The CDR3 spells CASSSGTGPPNEQFF. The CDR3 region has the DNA TGTGCCAGCAGCTCCGGGACAGGGCCTCCCAATGAGCAGTTCTTC.

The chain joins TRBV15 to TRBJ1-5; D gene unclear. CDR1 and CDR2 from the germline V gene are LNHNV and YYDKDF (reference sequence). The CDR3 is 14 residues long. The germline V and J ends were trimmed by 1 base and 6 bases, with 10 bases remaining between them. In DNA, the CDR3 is TGTGCCACCAGCAGAGGCTTGAGAAGTCAGCCCCAGCATTTT. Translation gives CATSRGLRSQPQHF.

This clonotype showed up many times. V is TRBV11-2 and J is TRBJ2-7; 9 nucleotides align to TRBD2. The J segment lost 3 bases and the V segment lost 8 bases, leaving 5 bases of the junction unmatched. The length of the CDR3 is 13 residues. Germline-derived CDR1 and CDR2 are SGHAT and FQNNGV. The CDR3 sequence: CASAAGGVYEQYF. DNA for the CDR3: TGTGCCAGCGCAGCGGGAGGAGTCTACGAGCAGTACTTC.

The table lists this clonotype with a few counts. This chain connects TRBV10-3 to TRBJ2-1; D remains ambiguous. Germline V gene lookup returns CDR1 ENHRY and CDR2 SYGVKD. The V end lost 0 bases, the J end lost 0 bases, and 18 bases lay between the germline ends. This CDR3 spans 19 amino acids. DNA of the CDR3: TGTGCCATCAGTGAGTCTCGGCGGAAAACCGATAGCTCCTACAATGAGCAGTTCTTC. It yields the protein CAISESRRKTDSSYNEQFF.